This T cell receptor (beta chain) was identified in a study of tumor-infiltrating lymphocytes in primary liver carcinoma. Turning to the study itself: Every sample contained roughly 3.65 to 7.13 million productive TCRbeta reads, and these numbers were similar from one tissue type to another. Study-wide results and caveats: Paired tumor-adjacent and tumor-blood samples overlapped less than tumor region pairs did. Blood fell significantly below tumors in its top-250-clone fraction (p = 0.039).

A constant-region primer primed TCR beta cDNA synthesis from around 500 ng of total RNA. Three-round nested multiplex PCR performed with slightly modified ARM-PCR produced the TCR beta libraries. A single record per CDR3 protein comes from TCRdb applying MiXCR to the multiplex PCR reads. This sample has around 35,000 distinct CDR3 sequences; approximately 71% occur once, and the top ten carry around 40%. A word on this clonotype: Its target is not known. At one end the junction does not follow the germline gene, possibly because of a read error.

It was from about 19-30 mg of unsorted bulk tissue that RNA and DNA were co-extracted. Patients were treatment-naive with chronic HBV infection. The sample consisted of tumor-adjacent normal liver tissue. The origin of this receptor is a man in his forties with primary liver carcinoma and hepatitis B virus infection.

CDR3: CASSSDAGASTDTQYF. The CDR3 bases are TGTGCTAGCAGCTCGGACGCGGGGGCCTCCACAGATACGCAGTATTTT. The chain links TRBV5-4 to TRBJ2-3; maybe TRBD2 (7 bases). The CDR3 contains 16 residues. Germline CDR1 reads SGHNT; CDR2 reads YYREEE (reference sequence).